This TCR beta chain derives from a study of radiation and T cells in renal cell carcinoma. General study points: In blood, top tumor clones expanded by 2 weeks, shrinking by 4.

The CDR3 consists of 16 residues. Germline V CDR1 and CDR2: SGDLS, YYNGEE. V shed 4 bases and J 0 bases; nucleotides not matched to a gene: 7. A word on this clone: As yet, its antigen is unknown.

Time point here: blood 2 weeks post-SBRT. The treatment denotes: 15 Gy SBRT to primary tumor, nephrectomy 4 weeks later. Here immunoSEQ multiplex PCR was the method, and the copy in TCRdb shows in-frame clones only, minus some. The table includes more than 20,000 clones, about 85% detected once. The sequencing used blood, collected from a patient whose treatment included radiotherapy and nephrectomy. The J gene is TRBJ1-1, the V gene TRBV9, with 9 bases matching TRBD1. This receptor was obtained from a man aged 60-69 years with renal cell carcinoma. The CDR3 protein is CASSKQGATVNTEAFF. The CDR3 region has the DNA TGTGCCAGCAGCAAACAGGGGGCGACGGTGAACACTGAAGCTTTCTTT.